The 24 T cell receptor beta chains given below trace back to one sample, sequenced in a study of cytomegalovirus exposure and HLA in healthy donors. The primer mix had 60 Vbeta and 13 Jbeta primers. Profiling relied on immunoSEQ multiplex PCR, and the TCRdb table lists in-frame clones only, not all of them. The sample lists about 150,000 clones; 85% were seen once. The sample comprised PBMCs. The receptors were sampled from a boy younger than 10 in good health and CMV-seronegative.

The genes are TRBV14 and TRBJ2-3; tentatively, D is TRBD1 (6 bases). This CDR3 has 16 residues. Germline V lookup: CDR1 SGHDN, CDR2 FVKESK. V was cut by 3 bases and J by 4 bases, with 17 bases left in between. DNA for the CDR3: TGTGCCAGCAGCCACCGGGCAGGGTCAGGGGCAGATACGCAGTATTTT. Protein: CASSHRAGSGADTQYF.

The chain is built from TRBV4-1 and TRBJ2-7; maybe TRBD1 (5 bases). The germline gives CDR1 MGHRA, CDR2 YSYEKL. This CDR3 spans 15 amino acids. Trimming removed 4 bases from V and 3 bases from J, with 16 bases in between. CDR3 DNA: TGCGCCAGCAGCCCCAGGGTTAGTGGTTTCTACGAGCAGTACGTC. It codes for CASSPRVSGFYEQYV.

The rearrangement joins TRBV27 to TRBJ2-5; D perhaps matches TRBD1 (6 bases). The CDR3 is 15 amino acids. V lost 8 bases, J lost 1 base, and 17 bases lay in between. Per germline, CDR1 MNHEY and CDR2 SMNVEV (reference sequence). Here the CDR3 reads CASGHSGAPQETQYF. The CDR3 DNA reads as TGTGCCAGCGGCCACTCAGGGGCCCCCCAAGAGACCCAGTACTTC.

The chain recombines TRBV7-2 with TRBJ2-1, with 7 bases matching TRBD1. The V and J ends lost 0 bases and 12 bases, in that order; junction bases with no gene match: 2. The CDR3 contains 12 residues. Germline lookup yields CDR1 SGHTA and CDR2 FQGNSA. The CDR3 sequence: CASSLATGTQFF. The CDR3 DNA is TGTGCCAGCAGCTTAGCGACAGGGACGCAGTTCTTC.

The V gene is TRBV18, the J gene TRBJ1-1; 8 bases match TRBD1. The germline gives CDR1 KGHSH, CDR2 LQKENI. V was pared by 3 bases and J by 3 bases, with 3 bases of the junction left unmatched. The length of the CDR3 is 14 residues. The CDR3 is CASSPRGLDTEAFF. The DNA for the CDR3 is TGTGCCAGCTCACCCAGGGGGCTTGACACTGAAGCTTTCTTT.

J is TRBJ2-1 and V is TRBV23-1; D possibly corresponds to TRBD2 (5 bases). TRBV23-1 is filed as an ORF, its function uncertain. Between the trimmed V and J ends, which lost 4 bases and 8 bases, there was a span of 18 bases. This CDR3 spans 15 amino acids. CDR3 nucleotide sequence: TGCGCCAGCAGTCCCCGCCCGAGGGTTATGTATGAGCAGTTCTTC. The encoded protein is CASSPRPRVMYEQFF.

The CDR3: CSVEGQGHGYTF. The CDR3 DNA is TGCAGCGTTGAAGGACAGGGTCATGGCTACACCTTC. This chain connects TRBV29-1 to TRBJ1-2; 7 bases are a match to TRBD1. CDR1 is SQVTM, CDR2 ANQGSEA, per germline. The CDR3 totals 12 residues. Trimming cost V 1 base and J 6 bases; bases outside gene matches: 2.

The genes are TRBV5-1 and TRBJ2-3, with D possibly TRBD2 on 6 matching bases. Germline V gives CDR1 SGHRS, CDR2 YFSETQ. Trimming removed 7 bases from V and 2 bases from J, with 14 bases in between. CDR3 length equals 14 residues. The CDR3 region has the DNA TGCGCCAGCGCCGGGACTTCAACCACAGATACGCAGTATTTT. Encoded protein: CASAGTSTTDTQYF.

This chain connects TRBV5-1 to TRBJ2-7, with D unresolved. Germline values: CDR1 SGHRS, CDR2 YFSETQ. Deletions cut 1 base from V and 9 bases from J, with 17 bases between. The CDR3 length is 14 residues. CDR3 nucleotide sequence: TGCGCCAGCAGCTTGCGGAGAAGGCTCGGGTGGCAGTACGTC. It yields the protein CASSLRRRLGWQYV.

The rearrangement links TRBV15 to TRBJ2-1; TRBD2 aligns across 16 bases. V lost 7 bases to trimming and J lost 10 bases; unmatched junction nucleotides: 13. This CDR3 region has 17 residues. The germline V gene encodes CDR1 LNHNV and CDR2 YYDKDF (reference sequence). The CDR3, as DNA: TGTGCCACCAATCCGACCGGGACTAGCGGGGGGGTTACAGAGCAGTTCTTC. This translates into CATNPTGTSGGVTEQFF.

This clone has just a few counts. The V call is TRBV28, the J call TRBJ2-1; a possible D gene is TRBD2 (6 bases). This CDR3 region has 15 residues. Germline CDR1 and CDR2: MDHEN and SYDVKM. Trimming took 8 bases from V and 2 from J, leaving 16 bases between them. For the CDR3, the DNA is TGTGCCAGCTACGGTAGCGGCCACACCTACAATGAGCAGTTCTTC. Protein: CASYGSGHTYNEQFF.

J is TRBJ1-5 and V is TRBV7-6, with a possible D match to TRBD1 (6 bases). CDR3 length equals 14 residues. CDR1 and CDR2 from the germline V gene are SGHVS and FNYEAQ. Trimming took 5 bases from V and 6 from J, leaving 14 bases between them. The CDR3 reads CASSGAGGRQPQHF. CDR3 sequence (DNA): TGTGCCAGCAGCGGGGCTGGGGGCCGTCAGCCCCAGCATTTT.

This rearrangement joins TRBV5-1 to TRBJ2-5; 7 bases line up with TRBD2. The CDR3 length is 11 residues. With V trimmed by 5 bases and J by 7 bases, 2 bases remained unmatched. From germline, CDR1 is SGHRS and CDR2 YFSETQ. The CDR3 loop is CASSGEGTQYF. The CDR3 DNA sequence: TGCGCCAGCAGTGGGGAGGGGACCCAGTACTTC.

The chain has TRBV27 and TRBJ2-5, with TRBD1 matching 7 bases. The germline CDR1 and CDR2 sequences are MNHEY and SMNVEV (reference sequence). The CDR3 is 16 residues long. Trimming at V came to 4 bases and at J to 5 bases, leaving 13 bases not matched to a gene. The CDR3 nucleotides are TGTGCCAGCAGTTCAACTTTTTGGGACAGACACGAGACCCAGTACTTC. Protein product: CASSSTFWDRHETQYF.

The chain uses TRBV5-1 and TRBJ2-2; a weak D match, TRBD1 (7 bases). The V gene lost 4 bases and the J gene lost 6 bases, with 16 bases spanning the gap. Germline V CDR1 and CDR2: SGHRS, YFSETQ. The CDR3 has 15 residues. CDR3 in DNA: TGCGCCAGCAGCGCTCTCAGGGGGGAGTCCGGGGAGCTGTTTTTT. Protein sequence: CASSALRGESGELFF.

Points on this clone: At one of its ends the junction is not consistent with the germline gene, which may arise from a read error. This sequence joins TRBV7-9 and TRBJ2-5; possible D gene TRBD1, 6 bases. Germline V gives CDR1 SEHNR, CDR2 FQNEAQ (reference sequence). The CDR3 totals 14 residues. The DNA for the CDR3 is TGTTCCAGCAGCTTAGGGACACACCAAGAGACCCAGTACTTC. This encodes CSSSLGTHQETQYF.

The rearrangement joins TRBV19 to TRBJ1-5, with TRBD1 as a possible D gene (5 bases). The CDR3 loop spans 15 amino acids. CDR1 and CDR2 (germline): LNHDA, SQIVND (reference sequence). V lost 4 bases, J lost 5 bases, and 15 bases lay in between. CDR3: CASSNTGRVYQPQHF. CDR3 in DNA: TGTGCCAGTAGTAATACGGGCAGGGTATATCAGCCCCAGCATTTT.

Only one count was recorded for this clone. The chain employs TRBV10-3 and TRBJ2-7; D may be TRBD1 (6 bases). The V and J ends lost 6 bases and 4 bases respectively, with 7 bases between them. CDR1 and CDR2 (germline): ENHRY, SYGVKD. The CDR3 runs 11 residues. This CDR3 reads CAIRQGYEQYF. For the CDR3, the DNA is TGTGCCATCAGACAGGGTTACGAGCAGTACTTC.

The sample holds a few counts of this clone. V is TRBV5-1 and J is TRBJ2-2; TRBD1 matches 10 bases. There are 17 residues in the CDR3. V trimming: 1 base; J trimming: 5 bases; junction bases outside the gene matches: 8. CDR1 is SGHRS, CDR2 YFSETQ, per germline. DNA of the CDR3: TGCGCCAGCAGCTTGTTGAGGGGACAGGGGTATACCGGGGAGCTGTTTTTT. Its protein product is CASSLLRGQGYTGELFF.

The chain joins TRBV2 to TRBJ2-5; D is unclear. The CDR3 is 11 residues long. Trimming stripped 4 bases from V and 4 bases from J, with 4 bases between. Germline CDR1 reads SNHLY; CDR2 reads FYNNEI. The CDR3 DNA reads as TGTGCCAGCAGTGGAGGAGAGACCCAGTACTTC. Translation: CASSGGETQYF.

The chain uses TRBV6-5 and TRBJ1-1, with D unclear. Germline loops: CDR1 MNHEY, CDR2 SVGAGI. This CDR3 contains 13 residues. V was shortened by 2 bases and J by 1 base, with 5 bases between the two germline ends. The chain's CDR3 is CASSYKRNTEAFF. The CDR3 region has the DNA TGTGCCAGCAGTTACAAGCGGAACACTGAAGCTTTCTTT.

This rearrangement joins TRBV6-5 to TRBJ2-3; D possibly corresponds to TRBD2 (5 bases). Germline-derived CDR1 and CDR2 are MNHEY and SVGAGI. Trimming pared 11 bases from V and 6 bases from J, leaving 12 bases between. The CDR3 runs to 11 residues. CDR3 amino acids: CAGPRRDTQYF. CDR3 coding DNA: TGTGCCGGCCCTCGGAGGGATACGCAGTATTTT.

The chain is built from TRBV7-3 and TRBJ2-1; 12 bases match TRBD2. The CDR3 spans 14 residues. The germline gives CDR1 SGHTA, CDR2 FQGTGA. V trimming: 6 bases; J trimming: 7 bases; junction bases outside the gene matches: 4. CDR3 residues: CASSTLAGGNEQFF. The CDR3 bases are TGTGCCAGCAGTACACTAGCGGGAGGTAATGAGCAGTTCTTC. The variable domain in full, with the rest retrieved from reference TRBV7-3 and TRBJ2-1, is GAGVSQTPSNKVTEKGKYVELRCDPISGHTALYWYRQSLGQGPEFLIYFQGTGAADDSGLPNDRFFAVRPEGSVSTLKIQRTERGDSAVYLCASSTLAGGNEQFFGPGTRLTVL.

This clone came up once. V gene TRBV6-6 combines with J gene TRBJ1-5, with 8 bases aligning to TRBD1. This CDR3 region has 14 residues. The germline gives CDR1 MNHNY, CDR2 SVGAGI (reference sequence). V shed 2 bases and J 4 bases; nucleotides not matched to a gene: 1. The CDR3 DNA is TGTGCCAGCAGTTACCGGACAGGGAATCAGCCCCAGCATTTT. This encodes CASSYRTGNQPQHF.